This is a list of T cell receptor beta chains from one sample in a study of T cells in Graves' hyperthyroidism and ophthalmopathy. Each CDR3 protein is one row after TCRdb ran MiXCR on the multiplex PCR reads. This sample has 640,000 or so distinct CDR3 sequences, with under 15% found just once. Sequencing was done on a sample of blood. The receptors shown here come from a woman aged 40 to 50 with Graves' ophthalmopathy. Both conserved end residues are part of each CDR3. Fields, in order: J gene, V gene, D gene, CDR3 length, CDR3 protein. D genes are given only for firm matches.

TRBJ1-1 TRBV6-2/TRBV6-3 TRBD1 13 CASMGQANTEAFF
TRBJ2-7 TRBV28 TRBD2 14 CASTTGTSSYEQYF
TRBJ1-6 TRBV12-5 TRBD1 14 CASGGQAYNSPLHF
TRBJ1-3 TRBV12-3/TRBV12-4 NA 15 CASSIAGTSGNTIYF
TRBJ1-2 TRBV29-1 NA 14 CSVEALQGNYGYTF
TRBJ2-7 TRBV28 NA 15 CASSLSRGSAYEQYF
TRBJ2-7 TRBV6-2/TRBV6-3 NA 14 CASSYSKRSYEQYF
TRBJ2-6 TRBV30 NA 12 CACTSGANVLTF
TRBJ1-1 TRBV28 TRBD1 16 CASSLGATGGFTEAFF
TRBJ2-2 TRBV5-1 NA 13 CASSLEGSGELFF
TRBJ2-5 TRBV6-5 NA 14 CASSYSRSSETQYF
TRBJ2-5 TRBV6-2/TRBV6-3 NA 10 CASGWETQYF
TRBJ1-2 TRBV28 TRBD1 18 CASSWVGEAGGRIYGYTF
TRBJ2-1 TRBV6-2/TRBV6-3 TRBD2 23 CASRYPGLAGGPVGVRPYNEQFF
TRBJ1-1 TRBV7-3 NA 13 CASSFEGISEAFF
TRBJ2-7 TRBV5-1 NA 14 CASSSGPSSYEQYF
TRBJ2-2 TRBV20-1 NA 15 CSARGTAIESGELFF
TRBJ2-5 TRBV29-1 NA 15 CSVDPDTAIGETQYF
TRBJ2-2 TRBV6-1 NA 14 CASGLTGDTGELFF
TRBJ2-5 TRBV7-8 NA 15 CASRPYPGGGETQYF
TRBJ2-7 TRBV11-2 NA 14 CASSRNRESYEQYF
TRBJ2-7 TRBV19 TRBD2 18 CASSIGASGGVFTYEQYF
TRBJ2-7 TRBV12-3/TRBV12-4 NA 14 CASSLDGGRYEQYF
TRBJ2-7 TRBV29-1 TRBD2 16 CSVEVPSGALGDEQYF
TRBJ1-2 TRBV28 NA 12 CASRLGAYGYTF
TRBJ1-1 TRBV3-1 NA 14 CASSQGLVNTEAFF
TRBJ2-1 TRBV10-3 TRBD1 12 CAIRGDRGRQFF
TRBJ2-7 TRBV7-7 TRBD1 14 CASSQTGLKGEQYF
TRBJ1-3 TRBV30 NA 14 CAWSAVSAGNTIYF
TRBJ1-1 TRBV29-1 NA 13 CSGRITMNTEAFF
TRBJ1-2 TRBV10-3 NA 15 CAISEGVGANYGYTF
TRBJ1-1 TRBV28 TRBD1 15 CASSSSDRDPTEAFF